This TCR beta chain stems from a study of cytomegalovirus exposure and HLA in healthy donors. As for the donors, each was a healthy bone marrow donor. At the time of sampling, donors were nominally healthy, though unrecorded immune exposures were likely. This clone was detected only once. Antigen specificity is unknown. General observations from the study: A later analysis found that most CMV-associated TCR beta chains appeared HLA-restricted.

J lost 9 bases, V lost 1 base, and 5 bases had no gene match. Germline CDR1 reads GTSNPN; CDR2 reads SVGIG (reference sequence). The CDR3 spans 14 residues. 13 Jbeta primers and 60 Vbeta primers were used for the PCR. This table comes from immunoSEQ multiplex PCR, and its TCRdb copy is limited to in-frame clones, with some not included. Of approximately 130,000 clones listed, around 75% are singletons. This clonotype originated in a woman between 50 and 59 years old in good health and CMV-seropositive. The chain carries TRBV30 and TRBJ1-6; 8 bases align to TRBD1. Sequenced: PBMCs. CDR3 residues: CAWSADRVGSPLHF. CDR3 nucleotides: TGTGCCTGGAGTGCGGACAGGGTCGGTTCACCCCTCCACTTT.